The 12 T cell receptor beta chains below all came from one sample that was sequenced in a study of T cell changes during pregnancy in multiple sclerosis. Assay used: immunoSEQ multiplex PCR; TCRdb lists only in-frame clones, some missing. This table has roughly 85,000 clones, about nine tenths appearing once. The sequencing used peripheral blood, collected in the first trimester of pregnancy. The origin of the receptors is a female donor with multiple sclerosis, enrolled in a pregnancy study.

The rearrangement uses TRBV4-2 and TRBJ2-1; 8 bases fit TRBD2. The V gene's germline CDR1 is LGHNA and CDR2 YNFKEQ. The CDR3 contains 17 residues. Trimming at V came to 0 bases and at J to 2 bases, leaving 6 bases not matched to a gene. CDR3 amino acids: CASSQDGTSGTYNEQFF. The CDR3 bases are TGTGCCAGCAGCCAAGACGGAACTAGCGGAACCTACAATGAGCAGTTCTTC.

Here the CDR3 DNA reads TGCAGCGTACCCTCTCCGGGATCGTCAAACATTCAGTACTTC. This sequence encodes CSVPSPGSSNIQYF. The chain couples TRBV29-1 to TRBJ2-4, with D possibly being TRBD2 (5 bases). The CDR3 runs 14 residues. V was shortened by 6 bases and J by 6 bases, with 18 bases between the two germline ends. In germline, CDR1 is SQVTM, CDR2 ANQGSEA.

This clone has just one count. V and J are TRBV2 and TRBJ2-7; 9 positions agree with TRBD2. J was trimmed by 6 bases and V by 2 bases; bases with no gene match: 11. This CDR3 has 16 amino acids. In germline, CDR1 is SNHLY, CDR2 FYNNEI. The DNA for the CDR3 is TGTGCCAGCAGTGAATCGCTGATAGCGGGGGACGTCGAGCAGTACTTC. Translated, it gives CASSESLIAGDVEQYF.

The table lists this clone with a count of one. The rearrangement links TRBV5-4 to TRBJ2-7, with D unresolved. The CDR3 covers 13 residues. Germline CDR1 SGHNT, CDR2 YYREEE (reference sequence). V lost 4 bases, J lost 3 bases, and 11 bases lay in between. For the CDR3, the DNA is TGTGCCAGCAGCGTCGACGGGTACTACGAGCAGTACTTC. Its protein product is CASSVDGYYEQYF. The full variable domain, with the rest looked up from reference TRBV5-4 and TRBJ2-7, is ETGVTQSPTHLIKTRGQQVTLRCSSQSGHNTVSWYQQALGQGPQFIFQYYREEENGRGNFPPRFSGLQFPNYSSELNVNALELDDSALYLCASSVDGYYEQYFGPGTRLTVT.

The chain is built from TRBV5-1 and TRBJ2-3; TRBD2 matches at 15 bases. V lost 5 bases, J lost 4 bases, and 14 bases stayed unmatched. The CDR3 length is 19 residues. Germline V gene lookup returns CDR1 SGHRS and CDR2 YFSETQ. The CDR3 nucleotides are TGCGCCAGCAGGGACGGACTAGCGGGGGGGCCCAAAGATGCAGATACGCAGTATTTT. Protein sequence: CASRDGLAGGPKDADTQYF.

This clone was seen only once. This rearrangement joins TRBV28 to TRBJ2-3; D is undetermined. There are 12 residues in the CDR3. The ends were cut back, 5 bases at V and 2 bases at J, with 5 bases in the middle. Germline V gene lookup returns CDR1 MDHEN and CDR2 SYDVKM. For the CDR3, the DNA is TGTGCCAGCAGTCTCCCCACAGATACGCAGTATTTT. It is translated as CASSLPTDTQYF.

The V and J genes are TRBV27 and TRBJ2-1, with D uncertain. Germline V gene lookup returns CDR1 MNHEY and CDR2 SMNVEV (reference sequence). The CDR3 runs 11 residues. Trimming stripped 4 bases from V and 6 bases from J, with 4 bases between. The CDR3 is CASSSFNEQFF. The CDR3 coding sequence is TGTGCCAGCAGTTCATTCAATGAGCAGTTCTTC.

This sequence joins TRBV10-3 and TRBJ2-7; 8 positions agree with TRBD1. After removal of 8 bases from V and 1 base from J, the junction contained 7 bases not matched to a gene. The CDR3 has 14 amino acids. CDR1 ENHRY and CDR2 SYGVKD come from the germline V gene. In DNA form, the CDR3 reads TGTGCCATCGGAGGACAGGGAAAGTCCTACGAGCAGTACTTC. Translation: CAIGGQGKSYEQYF.

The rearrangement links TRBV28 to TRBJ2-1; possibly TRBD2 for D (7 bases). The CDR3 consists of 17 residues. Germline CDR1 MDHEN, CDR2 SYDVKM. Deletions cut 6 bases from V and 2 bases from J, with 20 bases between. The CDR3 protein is CASSPTVGGDTYNEQFF. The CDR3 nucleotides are TGTGCCAGCAGCCCGACCGTTGGGGGGGACACCTACAATGAGCAGTTCTTC.

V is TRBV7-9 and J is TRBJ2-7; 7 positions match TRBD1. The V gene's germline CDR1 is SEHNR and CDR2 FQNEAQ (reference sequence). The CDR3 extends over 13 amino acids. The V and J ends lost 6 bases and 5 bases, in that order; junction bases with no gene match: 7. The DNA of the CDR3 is TGTGCCAGCAGTAGAGCAGGGGGAAACGAGCAGTACTTC. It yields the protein CASSRAGGNEQYF.

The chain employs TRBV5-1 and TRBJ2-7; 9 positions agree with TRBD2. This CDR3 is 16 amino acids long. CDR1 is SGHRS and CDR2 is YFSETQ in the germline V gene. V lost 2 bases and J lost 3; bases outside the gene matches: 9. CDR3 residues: CASSFSAGGLDYEQYF. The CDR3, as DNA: TGCGCCAGCAGCTTCTCGGCGGGGGGGTTGGACTACGAGCAGTACTTC.

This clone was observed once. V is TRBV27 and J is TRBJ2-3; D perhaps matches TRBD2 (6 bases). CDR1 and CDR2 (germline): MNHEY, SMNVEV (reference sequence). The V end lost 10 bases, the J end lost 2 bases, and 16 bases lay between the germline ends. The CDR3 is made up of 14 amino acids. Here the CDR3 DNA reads TGTGCCATCGGCGTAACTAGCTCCACAGATACGCAGTATTTT. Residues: CAIGVTSSTDTQYF.